A single T cell receptor (beta chain) is shown here with its context. What it recognizes is unknown. Primers: 60 Vbeta forward and 13 Jbeta reverse. Some clones are missing from TCRdb's copy, which holds only in-frame ones; the method was immunoSEQ multiplex PCR. The sample shows 100,000 to 150,000 clones, about 75% of them seen only once. Regarding donors, all were healthy bone marrow donors. The CDR3 is 14 residues long. V dropped 3 bases and J dropped 7 bases, with 16 bases sitting between them. In germline, CDR1 is SGHDT, CDR2 YYEEEE. This record belongs to a study of cytomegalovirus exposure and HLA in healthy donors. As for the study in general: An earlier analysis identified 120 million or so unique TCR beta sequences in 150 million to 200 million T cells.

Study observations and caveats: Three chains linked to CMV were shown in vitro to be specific for CMV antigens.

The chain is built from TRBV5-6 and TRBJ1-1; a possible D gene is TRBD1 (5 bases). Sample: PBMCs. This clonotype originated in a man between 60 and 70 years old in good health and CMV-seropositive. CDR3 nucleotide sequence: TGTGCCAGCAGCTGGGGGGTCGGGGGGATTGAAGCTTTCTTT. Translation: CASSWGVGGIEAFF.